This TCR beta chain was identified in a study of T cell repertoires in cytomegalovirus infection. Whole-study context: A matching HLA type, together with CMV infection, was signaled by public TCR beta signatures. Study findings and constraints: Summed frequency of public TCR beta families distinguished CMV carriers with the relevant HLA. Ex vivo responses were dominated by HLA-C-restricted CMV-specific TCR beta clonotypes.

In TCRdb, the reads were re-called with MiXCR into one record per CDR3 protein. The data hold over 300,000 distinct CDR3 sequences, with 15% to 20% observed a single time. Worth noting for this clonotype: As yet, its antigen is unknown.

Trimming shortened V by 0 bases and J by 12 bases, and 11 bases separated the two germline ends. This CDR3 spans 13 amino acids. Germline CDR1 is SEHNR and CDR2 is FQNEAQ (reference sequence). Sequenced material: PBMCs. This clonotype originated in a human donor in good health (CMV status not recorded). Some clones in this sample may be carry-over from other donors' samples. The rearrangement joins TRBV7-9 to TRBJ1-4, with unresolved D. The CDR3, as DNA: TGTGCCAGCAGCTTAGCGCGGGGAGCGGAACTGTTTTTT. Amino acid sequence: CASSLARGAELFF.